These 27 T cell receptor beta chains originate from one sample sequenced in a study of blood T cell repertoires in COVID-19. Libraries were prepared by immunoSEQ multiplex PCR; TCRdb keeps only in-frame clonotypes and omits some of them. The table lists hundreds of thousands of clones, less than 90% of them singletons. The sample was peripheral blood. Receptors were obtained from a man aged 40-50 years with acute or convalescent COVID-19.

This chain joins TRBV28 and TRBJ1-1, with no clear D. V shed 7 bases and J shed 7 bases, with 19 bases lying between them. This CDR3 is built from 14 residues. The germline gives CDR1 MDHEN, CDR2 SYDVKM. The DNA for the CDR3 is TGTGCCAGCATATCCACTTATCCGCGGGTTGAAGCTTTCTTT. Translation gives CASISTYPRVEAFF.

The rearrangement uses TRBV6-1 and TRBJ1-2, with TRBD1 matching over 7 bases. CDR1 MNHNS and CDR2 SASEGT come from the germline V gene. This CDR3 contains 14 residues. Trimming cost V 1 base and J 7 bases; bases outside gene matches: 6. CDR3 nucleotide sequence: TGTGCCAGCAGTGAAGACAGGGGCCGGAGTGGCTACACCTTC. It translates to CASSEDRGRSGYTF.

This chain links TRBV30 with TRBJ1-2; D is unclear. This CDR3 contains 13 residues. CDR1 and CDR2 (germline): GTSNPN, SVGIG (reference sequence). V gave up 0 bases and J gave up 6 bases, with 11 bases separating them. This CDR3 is CAWSVWAVHGYTF. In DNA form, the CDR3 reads TGTGCCTGGAGTGTATGGGCAGTGCATGGCTACACCTTC.

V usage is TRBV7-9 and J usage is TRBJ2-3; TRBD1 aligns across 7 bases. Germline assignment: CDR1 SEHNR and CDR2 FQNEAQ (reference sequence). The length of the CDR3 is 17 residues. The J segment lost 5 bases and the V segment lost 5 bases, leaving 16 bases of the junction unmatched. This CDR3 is CASSPPGADRDGDTQYF. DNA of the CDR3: TGTGCCAGCAGCCCCCCCGGGGCCGACAGGGACGGAGATACGCAGTATTTT.

The CDR3 loop reads CASRPGGRYEQYF. CDR3 coding DNA: TGTGCCAGCCGACCGGGAGGGAGGTACGAGCAGTACTTC. The J gene is TRBJ2-7, the V gene TRBV6-5; 8 bases are shared with TRBD2. Germline V gene data show CDR1 as MNHEY and CDR2 as SVGAGI. This CDR3 has 13 amino acids. V gave up 8 bases and J gave up 4 bases; unmatched junction bases: 7.

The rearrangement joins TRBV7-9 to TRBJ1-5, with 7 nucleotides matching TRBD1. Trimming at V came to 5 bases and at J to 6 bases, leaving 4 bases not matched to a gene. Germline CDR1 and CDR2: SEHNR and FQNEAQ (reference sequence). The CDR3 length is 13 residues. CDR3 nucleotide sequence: TGTGCCAGCAGCGAAACAGGGGTTCAGCCCCAGCATTTT. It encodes CASSETGVQPQHF.

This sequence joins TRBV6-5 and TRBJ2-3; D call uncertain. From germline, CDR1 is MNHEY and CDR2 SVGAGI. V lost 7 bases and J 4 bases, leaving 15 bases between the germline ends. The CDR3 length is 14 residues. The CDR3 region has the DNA TGTGCCAGCAACAACGTCAGGTTTGCAGATACGCAGTATTTT. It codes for CASNNVRFADTQYF.

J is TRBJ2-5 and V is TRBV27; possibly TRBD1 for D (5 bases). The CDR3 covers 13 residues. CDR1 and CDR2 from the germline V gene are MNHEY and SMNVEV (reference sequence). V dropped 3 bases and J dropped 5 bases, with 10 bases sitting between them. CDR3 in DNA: TGTGCCAGCAGTTTGGCCAGGGCCGAGACCCAGTACTTC. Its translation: CASSLARAETQYF.

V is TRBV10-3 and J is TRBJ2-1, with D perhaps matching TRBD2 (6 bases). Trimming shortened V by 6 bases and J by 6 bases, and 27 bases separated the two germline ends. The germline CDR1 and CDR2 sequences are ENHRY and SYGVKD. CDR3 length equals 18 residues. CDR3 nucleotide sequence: TGTGCCATCAGGTCCCGACTAGAAATCAATAGGTGGGTCAATGAGCAGTTCTTC. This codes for CAIRSRLEINRWVNEQFF.

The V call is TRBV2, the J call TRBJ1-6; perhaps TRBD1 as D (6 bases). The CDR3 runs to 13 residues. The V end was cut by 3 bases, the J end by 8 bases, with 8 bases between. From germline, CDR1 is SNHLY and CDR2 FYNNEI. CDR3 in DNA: TGTGCCAGCAGTGAGGACAGTCATTCACCCCTCCACTTT. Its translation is CASSEDSHSPLHF.

CDR3 protein: CASSNPRRGTYEQYF. In nucleotides, the CDR3 is TGTGCCAGCTCTAACCCTCGGCGCGGGACCTACGAGCAGTACTTC. The V and J genes are TRBV6-5 and TRBJ2-7; D is possibly TRBD2 (6 bases). Trimming stripped 8 bases from V and 2 bases from J, with 19 bases between. This CDR3 is 15 amino acids long. Germline V gives CDR1 MNHEY, CDR2 SVGAGI.

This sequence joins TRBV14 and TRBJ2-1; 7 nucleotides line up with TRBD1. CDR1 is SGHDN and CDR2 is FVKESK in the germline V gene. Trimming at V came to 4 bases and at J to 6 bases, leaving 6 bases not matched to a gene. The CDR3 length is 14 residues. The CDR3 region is CASSLLPGGNEQFF. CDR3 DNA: TGTGCCAGCAGCCTGTTGCCAGGGGGCAATGAGCAGTTCTTC.

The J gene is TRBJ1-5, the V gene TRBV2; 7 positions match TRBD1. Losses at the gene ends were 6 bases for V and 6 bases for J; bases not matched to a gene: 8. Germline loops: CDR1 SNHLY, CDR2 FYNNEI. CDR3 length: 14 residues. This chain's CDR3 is CASRPTGEAQPQHF. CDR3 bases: TGTGCCAGCAGGCCAACAGGGGAAGCTCAGCCCCAGCATTTT.

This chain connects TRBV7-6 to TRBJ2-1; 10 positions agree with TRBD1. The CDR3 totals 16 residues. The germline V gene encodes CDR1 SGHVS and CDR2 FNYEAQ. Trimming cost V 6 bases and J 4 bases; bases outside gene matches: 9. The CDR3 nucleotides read TGTGCCAGCAGGGCCGGGACAGGGGAGAGGTACAATGAGCAGTTCTTC. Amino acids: CASRAGTGERYNEQFF.

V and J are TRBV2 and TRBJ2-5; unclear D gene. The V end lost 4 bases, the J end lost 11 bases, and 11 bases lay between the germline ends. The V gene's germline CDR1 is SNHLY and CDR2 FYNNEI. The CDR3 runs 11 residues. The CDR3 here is CASSGFEVQYF. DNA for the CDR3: TGTGCCAGCAGTGGTTTCGAGGTTCAGTACTTC.

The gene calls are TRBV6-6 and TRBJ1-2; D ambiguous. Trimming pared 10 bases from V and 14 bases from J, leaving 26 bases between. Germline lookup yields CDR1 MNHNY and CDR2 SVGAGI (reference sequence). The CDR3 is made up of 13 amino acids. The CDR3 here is CATNYEVQVGETF. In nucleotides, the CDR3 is TGTGCCACCAATTACGAAGTGCAGGTCGGGGAGACCTTC.

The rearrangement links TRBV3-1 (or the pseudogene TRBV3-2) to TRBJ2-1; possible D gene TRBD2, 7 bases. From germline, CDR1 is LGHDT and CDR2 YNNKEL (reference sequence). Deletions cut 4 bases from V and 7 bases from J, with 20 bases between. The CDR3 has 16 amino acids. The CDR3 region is CASSPTGREYSNEQFF. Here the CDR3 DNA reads TGTGCCAGCAGCCCCACAGGGCGGGAGTATTCGAATGAGCAGTTCTTC.

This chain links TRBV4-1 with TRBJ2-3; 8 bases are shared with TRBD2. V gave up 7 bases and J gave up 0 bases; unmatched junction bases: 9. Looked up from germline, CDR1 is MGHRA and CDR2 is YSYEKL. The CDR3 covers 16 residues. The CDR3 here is CASTRNSGVSTDTQYF. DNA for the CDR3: TGCGCCAGCACCCGAAATAGCGGGGTAAGCACAGATACGCAGTATTTT.

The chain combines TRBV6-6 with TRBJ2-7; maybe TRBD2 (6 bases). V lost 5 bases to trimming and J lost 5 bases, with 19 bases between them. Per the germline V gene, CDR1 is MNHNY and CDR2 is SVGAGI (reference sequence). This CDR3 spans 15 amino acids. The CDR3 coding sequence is TGTGCCAGCAGTACCCGGGACTCCCTCAGGAACGAGCAGTACTTC. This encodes CASSTRDSLRNEQYF.

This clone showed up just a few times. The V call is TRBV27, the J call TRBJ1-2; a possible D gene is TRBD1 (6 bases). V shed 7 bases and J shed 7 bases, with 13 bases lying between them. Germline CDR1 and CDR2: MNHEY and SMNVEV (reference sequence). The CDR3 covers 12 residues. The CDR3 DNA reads TGTGCCAGCAACTACAGGGAAGCTGGCTACACCTTC. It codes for CASNYREAGYTF.

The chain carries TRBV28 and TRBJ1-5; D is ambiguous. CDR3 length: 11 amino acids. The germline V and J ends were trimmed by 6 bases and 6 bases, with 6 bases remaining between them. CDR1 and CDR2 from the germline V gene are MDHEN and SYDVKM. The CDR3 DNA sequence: TGTGCCAGCAGCCTAGGTCAGCCCCAGCATTTT. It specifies CASSLGQPQHF.

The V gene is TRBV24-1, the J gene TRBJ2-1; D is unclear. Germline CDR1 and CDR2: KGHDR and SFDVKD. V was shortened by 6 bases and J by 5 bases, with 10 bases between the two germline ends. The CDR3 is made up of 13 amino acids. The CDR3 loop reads CATSFGGDNEQFF. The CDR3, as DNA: TGTGCCACCAGTTTTGGCGGTGACAATGAGCAGTTCTTC.

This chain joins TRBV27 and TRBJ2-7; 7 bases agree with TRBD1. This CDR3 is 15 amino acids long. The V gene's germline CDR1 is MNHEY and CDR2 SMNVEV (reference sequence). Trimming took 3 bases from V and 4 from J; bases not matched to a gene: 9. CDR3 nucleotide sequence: TGTGCCAGCAGTTTCCGGGACAGCCCGATTTACGAGCAGTACTTC. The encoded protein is CASSFRDSPIYEQYF.

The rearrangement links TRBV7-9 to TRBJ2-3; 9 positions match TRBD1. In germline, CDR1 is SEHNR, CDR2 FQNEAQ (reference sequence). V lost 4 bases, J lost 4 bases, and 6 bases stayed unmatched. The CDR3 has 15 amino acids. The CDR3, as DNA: TGTGCCAGCAGCTCGTGGACAGGGGTAGCAGATACGCAGTATTTT. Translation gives CASSSWTGVADTQYF.

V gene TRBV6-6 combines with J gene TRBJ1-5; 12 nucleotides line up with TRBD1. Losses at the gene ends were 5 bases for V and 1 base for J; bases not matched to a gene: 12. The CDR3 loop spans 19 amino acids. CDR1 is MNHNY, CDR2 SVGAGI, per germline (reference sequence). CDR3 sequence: CASSLNRDRGPKSNQPQHF. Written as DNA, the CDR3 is TGTGCCAGCAGTCTTAACCGGGACAGGGGGCCGAAAAGCAATCAGCCCCAGCATTTT.

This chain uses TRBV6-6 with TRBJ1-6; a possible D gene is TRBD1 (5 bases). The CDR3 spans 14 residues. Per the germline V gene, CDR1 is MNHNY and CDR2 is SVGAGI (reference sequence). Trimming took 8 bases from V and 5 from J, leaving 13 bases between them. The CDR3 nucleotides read TGTGCCAGCGCAATGGGGGGGAATAATTCACCCCTCCACTTT. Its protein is CASAMGGNNSPLHF.

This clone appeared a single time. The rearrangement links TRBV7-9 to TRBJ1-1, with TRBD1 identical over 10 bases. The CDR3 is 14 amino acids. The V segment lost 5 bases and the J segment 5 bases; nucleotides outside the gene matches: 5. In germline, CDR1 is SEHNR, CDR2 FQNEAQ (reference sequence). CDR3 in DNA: TGTGCCAGCAGCCCCGGGACAGGGGATACTGAAGCTTTCTTT. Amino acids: CASSPGTGDTEAFF.